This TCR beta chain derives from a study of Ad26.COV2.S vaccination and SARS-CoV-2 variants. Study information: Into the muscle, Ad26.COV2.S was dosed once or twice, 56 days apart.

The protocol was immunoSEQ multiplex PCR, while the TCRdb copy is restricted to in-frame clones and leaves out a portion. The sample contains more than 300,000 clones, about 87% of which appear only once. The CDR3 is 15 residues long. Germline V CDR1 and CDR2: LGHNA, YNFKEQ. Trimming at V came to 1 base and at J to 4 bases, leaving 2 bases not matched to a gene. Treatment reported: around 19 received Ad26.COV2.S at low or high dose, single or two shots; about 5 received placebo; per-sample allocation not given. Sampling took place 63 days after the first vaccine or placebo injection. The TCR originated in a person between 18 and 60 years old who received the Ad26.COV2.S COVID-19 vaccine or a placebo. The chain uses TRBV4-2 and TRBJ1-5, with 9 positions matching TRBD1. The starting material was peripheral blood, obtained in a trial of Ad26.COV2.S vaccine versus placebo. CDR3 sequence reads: CASSQGQGGNQPQHF. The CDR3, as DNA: TGTGCCAGCAGCCAAGGACAGGGGGGGAATCAGCCCCAGCATTTT.